Listed below are T cell receptor beta chains from one sample, sequenced in a study of blood T cell repertoires in COVID-19. Profiled with immunoSEQ multiplex PCR; TCRdb holds only in-frame clones, not every one. The sample records a few hundred thousand clones, about nine tenths being singletons. The sequenced sample consisted of peripheral blood. These receptors originate from a woman under 40 with active or convalescent COVID-19. The CDR3 runs from the conserved cysteine through the conserved F or W. A D gene is named only where the DNA matches it firmly. Size is stated for part of the rows, as once, few or many counts, or as a class when the clone is expanded.

CDR3 length	D gene	clone size	J gene	V gene	CDR3 protein	CDR3 DNA
14	TRBD1	NA	TRBJ1-1	TRBV7-2	CASSLTGGHTEAFF	TGTGCCAGCAGCCTAACAGGGGGCCACACTGAAGCTTTCTTT
15	NA	NA	TRBJ1-2	TRBV19	CASSPDSLLNYGYTF	TGTGCCAGTAGTCCCGACAGCCTTTTAAACTATGGCTACACCTTC
16	NA	NA	TRBJ1-5	TRBV19	CASSPQGLVSNQPQHF	TGTGCCAGTAGCCCACAGGGTCTAGTTAGCAATCAGCCCCAGCATTTT
13	TRBD1	few	TRBJ1-2	TRBV28	CASSSGTDYGYTF	TGTGCCAGCAGCAGTGGGACAGACTATGGCTACACCTTC
12	NA	NA	TRBJ1-5	TRBV10-1	CASGDSNQPQHF	TGCGCCTCAGGGGATAGCAATCAGCCCCAGCATTTT
16	NA	few	TRBJ1-2	TRBV29-1	CSVETGGRTRGYGYTF	TGCAGCGTTGAGACGGGGGGGCGGACCAGGGGCTATGGCTACACCTTC
14	TRBD1	NA	TRBJ1-6	TRBV18	CASSPTGGNSPLHF	TGTGCCAGCTCACCGACAGGGGGAAATTCACCCCTCCACTTT
14	TRBD1	NA	TRBJ2-7	TRBV6-5	CASRKGQGFYEQYF	TGTGCCAGCAGGAAAGGACAGGGGTTCTACGAGCAGTACTTC
15	TRBD1	few	TRBJ2-2	TRBV4-2	CASSYQGADTGELFF	TGTGCCAGCAGCTACCAGGGGGCGGACACCGGGGAGCTGTTTTTT
15	NA	NA	TRBJ1-2	TRBV10-3	CAISVEAESNYGYTF	TGTGCCATCAGTGTGGAGGCAGAATCAAACTATGGCTACACCTTC
16	TRBD2	NA	TRBJ2-4	TRBV7-9	CASSLGEGSRGGIQYF	TGTGCCAGCAGCTTAGGGGAGGGAAGTCGGGGCGGCATTCAGTACTTC
15	TRBD2	once	TRBJ2-5	TRBV3-1/TRBV3-2	CASGRRIAGSQTQYF	TGTGCCAGCGGGAGGAGAATAGCGGGGTCCCAGACCCAGTACTTC
14	TRBD2	few	TRBJ2-7	TRBV6-5	CASNRAGGNYEQYF	TGTGCCAGCAATAGAGCGGGGGGTAACTACGAGCAGTACTTC
15	NA	NA	TRBJ2-7	TRBV6-4	CASSDATEKDYEQYF	TGTGCCAGCAGTGACGCGACAGAAAAGGACTACGAGCAGTACTTC
13	TRBD1	NA	TRBJ2-5	TRBV19	CASKPTGWETQYF	TGTGCCTCCAAACCGACAGGGTGGGAGACCCAGTACTTC
14	NA	NA	TRBJ1-1	TRBV9	CASSVGRKNTEAFF	TGTGCCAGCAGCGTAGGTAGAAAGAACACTGAAGCTTTCTTT